Following are 16 T cell receptor beta chains from one sample sequenced in a study of T cells in Graves' hyperthyroidism and ophthalmopathy. Amplification yielded TCR beta CDR3 regions, with RNA transcripts as the source. Researchers ran a first-round RT-PCR on the TCR CDR3 using the HTBI primer set. TCRdb reprocessed the multiplex PCR reads with MiXCR, giving one entry per CDR3 protein. In the table there are some 490,000 distinct CDR3 sequences, 22% of which are singletons. Sequencing was performed on blood. These receptors were taken from a woman aged 70 to 79 with Graves' ophthalmopathy.

V is TRBV5-1 and J is TRBJ1-4; no firm D call. Per the germline V gene, CDR1 is SGHRS and CDR2 is YFSETQ. There are 16 residues in the CDR3. Trimming cost V 0 bases and J 0 bases, with 9 bases left between them. The CDR3 DNA is TGCGCCAGCAGCTTGGGCTCGCTGGCAACTAATGAAAAACTGTTTTTT. Amino acids: CASSLGSLATNEKLFF.

This clonotype was recorded a few times. The CDR3 DNA reads as TGCGCCAGCAGCCAAGCGTTGGGACTAGCGGCTGATACGCAGTATTTT. It is translated as CASSQALGLAADTQYF. This chain links TRBV4-1 with TRBJ2-3; 11 bases line up with TRBD2. The CDR3 loop spans 16 amino acids. Germline CDR1 reads MGHRA; CDR2 reads YSYEKL. V was clipped by 1 base and J by 6 bases; unmatched bases: 6.

This chain connects TRBV3-1 to TRBJ2-1; D gene unclear. CDR1 is LGHDT and CDR2 is YNNKEL in the germline V gene (reference sequence). The V end was cut by 4 bases, the J end by 5 bases, with 9 bases between. The CDR3 loop spans 13 amino acids. The CDR3 DNA is TGTGCCAGCAGCCTTTTTATCGACAATGAGCAGTTCTTC. Its translation: CASSLFIDNEQFF.

The table lists this clonotype with a few counts. The V and J genes are TRBV6-1 and TRBJ2-5, with D perhaps given as TRBD1 or TRBD2 (5 bases each). Germline lookup yields CDR1 MNHNS and CDR2 SASEGT. This CDR3 contains 11 residues. V lost 10 bases and J lost 7, with 13 bases in between. CDR3 nucleotides: TGTGCCATCCTCGAGGGGCTGACCCAGTACTTC. It translates to CAILEGLTQYF.

This clonotype was detected only a few times. This chain links TRBV10-2 with TRBJ1-1; D call uncertain. Germline lookup yields CDR1 WSHSY and CDR2 SAAADI. The germline V and J ends were trimmed by 6 bases and 1 base, with 9 bases remaining between them. The CDR3 is made up of 13 amino acids. The CDR3: CASSEASNTEAFF. As DNA, the CDR3 is TGCGCCAGCAGCGAAGCCTCGAACACTGAAGCTTTCTTT.

This clonotype showed up just a few times. This chain uses TRBV19 with TRBJ2-7, with D perhaps matching TRBD1 (5 bases). The CDR3 is made up of 15 amino acids. Germline values: CDR1 LNHDA, CDR2 SQIVND (reference sequence). Trimming pared 3 bases from V and 6 bases from J, leaving 18 bases between. CDR3 sequence (DNA): TGTGCCAGTAGTATGCCAGGGATGGGTCCCGGCGAGCAGTACTTC. Translated: CASSMPGMGPGEQYF.

The sample holds a few counts of this clonotype. The rearrangement uses TRBV3-1 and TRBJ1-4; D gene ambiguous. CDR1 is LGHDT, CDR2 YNNKEL, per germline (reference sequence). CDR3 length: 12 residues. V lost 7 bases and J lost 4, with 7 bases in between. The CDR3 loop reads CASNSGNEKLFF. The CDR3 coding sequence is TGTGCCAGCAATTCTGGTAATGAAAAACTGTTTTTT.

This clonotype was seen repeatedly, ten times or more. This rearrangement joins TRBV3-1 to TRBJ1-2; the match to TRBD1 covers 10 bases. This CDR3 has 14 residues. Germline V gives CDR1 LGHDT, CDR2 YNNKEL (reference sequence). J gave up 6 bases and V 4 bases, and 5 bases lay outside the gene matches. CDR3: CASSPRQGAHGYTF. The DNA for the CDR3 is TGTGCCAGCAGCCCTCGACAGGGGGCTCATGGCTACACCTTC.

This clonotype was seen ten or more times. The gene calls are TRBV11-2 and TRBJ1-1, with a tentative D call TRBD1 (6 bases). V shed 3 bases and J shed 5 bases, with 19 bases lying between them. This CDR3 spans 16 amino acids. The germline gives CDR1 SGHAT, CDR2 FQNNGV. The DNA for the CDR3 is TGTGCCAGCAGCTTTACAGGGATCCGGAGGAATACTGAAGCTTTCTTT. It codes for CASSFTGIRRNTEAFF.

In this sample, this clonotype turned up a few times. The CDR3 nucleotides read TGTGCCAGCAGTCTCCAGGCGGCGGGAGTTTACAATGAGCAGTTCTTC. It codes for CASSLQAAGVYNEQFF. This rearrangement joins TRBV7-3 to TRBJ2-1; 7 nucleotides line up with TRBD2. Germline CDR1 reads SGHTA; CDR2 reads FQGTGA. V trimming: 6 bases; J trimming: 4 bases; junction bases outside the gene matches: 12. This CDR3 has 16 residues.

This sequence joins TRBV5-4 and TRBJ1-6, with 7 positions matching TRBD1. The V segment lost 5 bases and the J segment 9 bases; nucleotides outside the gene matches: 5. The CDR3 covers 13 residues. The germline V gene has CDR1 SGHNT and CDR2 YYREEE (reference sequence). CDR3 coding DNA: TGTGCCAGCAGGGGACAGCCTGGTTCACCCCTCCACTTT. It is translated as CASRGQPGSPLHF.

There are a few counts of this clonotype. The chain employs TRBV9 and TRBJ2-3; possibly TRBD2 for D (6 bases). The CDR3 is made up of 14 amino acids. Germline assignment: CDR1 SGDLS and CDR2 YYNGEE. Deletions cut 0 bases from V and 6 bases from J, with 11 bases between. CDR3: CASSVGSGGDTQYF. The CDR3, as DNA: TGTGCCAGCAGCGTAGGTAGCGGAGGGGATACGCAGTATTTT.

J is TRBJ1-2 and V is TRBV20-1; 7 bases match TRBD1. From germline, CDR1 is DFQATT and CDR2 SNEGSKA (reference sequence). The CDR3 contains 13 residues. Losses at the gene ends were 2 bases for V and 8 bases for J; bases not matched to a gene: 8. CDR3 protein: CSARSGTAWGYTF. DNA for the CDR3: TGCAGTGCTAGAAGCGGGACAGCCTGGGGCTACACCTTC.

In its sample, this clonotype was seen many times. The rearrangement uses TRBV28 and TRBJ1-5; D is unresolved. This CDR3 is built from 12 residues. The ends were cut back, 2 bases at V and 7 bases at J, with 6 bases in the middle. Germline-derived CDR1 and CDR2 are MDHEN and SYDVKM. CDR3 sequence (DNA): TGTGCCAGCAGTTTAACAGACCAGCCCCAGCATTTT. Amino acid sequence: CASSLTDQPQHF.

A few counts support this clonotype. The chain links TRBV11-3 to TRBJ1-1; D unclear. The CDR3 contains 12 residues. CDR1 is SGHNT, CDR2 YENEEA, per germline. The V gene lost 5 bases and the J gene lost 5 bases, with 9 bases spanning the gap. CDR3 coding DNA: TGTGCCAGCAGCGATGGAGTAACTGAAGCTTTCTTT. Amino acid sequence: CASSDGVTEAFF.

V and J are TRBV28 and TRBJ1-6; D is undetermined. V was pared by 3 bases and J by 7 bases, with 10 bases between. The CDR3 length is 14 residues. Germline V gene data show CDR1 as MDHEN and CDR2 as SYDVKM. CDR3 bases: TGTGCCAGCAGTTTTGGTGGCAGAAATTCACCCCTCCACTTT. Amino acid sequence: CASSFGGRNSPLHF.